One TCR beta chain is described in this entry. The sample comes from a study of blood T cell repertoires in COVID-19. In the study overall: The samples span acute and convalescent COVID-19 from the United States, Italy and Spain. In each case, the material was cDNA or gDNA derived from T cells, B-cell-depleted T cells, or PBMCs.

Original data processing: Researchers report that nucleated cell counts were estimated from reference gene primer amplification. Data came from immunoSEQ multiplex PCR; TCRdb stores just in-frame clones and leaves some out. V, J and clone size are taken as reported in that table, and D and trimming were inferred from the DNA itself. The table has around 89,000 clones, approximately 88% seen once; the top ten hold 0.47%. The CDR3 runs to 13 residues. Trimming cost V 1 base and J 3 bases, with 6 bases left between them. The V and J genes are TRBV12-3 or TRBV12-4 and TRBJ1-1; a possible D gene is TRBD1 (5 bases). The sequence came from a man in his fifties or sixties with acute or convalescent COVID-19. The source material was peripheral blood. In DNA form, the CDR3 reads TGTGCCAGCAGTTTAGGGACACACACTGAAGCTTTCTTT. Protein: CASSLGTHTEAFF.